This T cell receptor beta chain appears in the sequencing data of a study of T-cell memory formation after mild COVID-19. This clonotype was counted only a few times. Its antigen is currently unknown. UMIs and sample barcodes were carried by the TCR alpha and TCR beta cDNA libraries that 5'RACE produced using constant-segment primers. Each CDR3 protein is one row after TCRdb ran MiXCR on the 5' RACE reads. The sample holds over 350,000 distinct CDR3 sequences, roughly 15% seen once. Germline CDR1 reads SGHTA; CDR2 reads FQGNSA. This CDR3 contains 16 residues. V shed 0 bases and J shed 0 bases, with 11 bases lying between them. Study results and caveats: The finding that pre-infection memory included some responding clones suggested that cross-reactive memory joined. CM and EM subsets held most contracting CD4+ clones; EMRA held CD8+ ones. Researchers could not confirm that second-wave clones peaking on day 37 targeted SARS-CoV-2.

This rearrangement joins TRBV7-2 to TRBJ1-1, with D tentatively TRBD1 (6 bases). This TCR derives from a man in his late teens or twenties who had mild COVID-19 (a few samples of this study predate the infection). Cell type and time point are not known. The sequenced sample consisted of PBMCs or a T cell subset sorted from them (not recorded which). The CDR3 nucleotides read TGTGCCAGCAGCTTAGCTCGACAGGACGTGAACACTGAAGCTTTCTTT. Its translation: CASSLARQDVNTEAFF. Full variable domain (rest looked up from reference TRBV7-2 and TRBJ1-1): GAGVSQSPSNKVTEKGKDVELRCDPISGHTALYWYRQSLGQGLEFLIYFQGNSAPDKSGLPSDRFSAERTGGSVSTLTIQRTQQEDSAVYLCASSLARQDVNTEAFFGQGTRLTVV.